The source of this T cell receptor (beta chain) is a study of T-cell reconstitution after alpha-beta-depleted transplantation in children. Study results and limitations: Certain patients had high TCRbeta diversity at day 60, and it came from recipient T cells and thymic progenitors that survived. At the one-year point after transplant, T-cell counts and TCRbeta diversity were found to come mostly from T cells that had been newly produced. Alpha-beta T cells present about two months after transplant were reported to originate from several hundred expanded graft clones.

About this clonotype: What it recognizes is unknown.

The library targeted TCRbeta and was prepared with unique molecular identifiers. TCRdb itself ran the PCR reads through MiXCR, one entry per CDR3 protein. This table holds more than 90,000 distinct CDR3 sequences, about a tenth found once. Trimming took off 0 bases at V and 1 base at J, with 15 bases between the two ends. The CDR3 length is 17 residues. Germline CDR1 MNHEY, CDR2 SVGAGI. The chain has TRBV6-5 and TRBJ2-5, with D perhaps matching TRBD1 or TRBD2 (7 bases each). The receptor was isolated from a boy aged 2 to 10 with acute lymphoblastic leukemia, due to receive a stem cell transplant. Sequenced material: PBMCs, taken before TCRalphabeta/CD19-depleted stem cell transplant. The CDR3 bases are TGTGCCAGCAGTTACTCGGAGGGAGGGGGCCTCCAAGAGACCCAGTACTTC. It translates to CASSYSEGGGLQETQYF.